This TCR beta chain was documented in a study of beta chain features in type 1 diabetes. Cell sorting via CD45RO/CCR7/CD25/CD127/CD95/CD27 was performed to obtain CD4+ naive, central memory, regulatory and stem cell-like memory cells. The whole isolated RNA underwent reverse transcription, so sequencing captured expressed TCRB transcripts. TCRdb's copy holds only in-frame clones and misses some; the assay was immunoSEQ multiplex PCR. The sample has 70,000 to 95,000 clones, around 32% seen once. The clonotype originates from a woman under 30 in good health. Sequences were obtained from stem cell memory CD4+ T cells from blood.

CDR3 sequence: CASSYSNVGSGGYTF. CDR3 DNA: TGTGCCAGCAGTTACTCGAATGTGGGAAGCGGTGGCTACACCTTC. The chain combines TRBV6-5 with TRBJ1-2; D unresolved. The CDR3 contains 15 residues. Germline CDR1 MNHEY, CDR2 SVGAGI. Trimming shortened V by 0 bases and J by 7 bases, and 15 bases separated the two germline ends.